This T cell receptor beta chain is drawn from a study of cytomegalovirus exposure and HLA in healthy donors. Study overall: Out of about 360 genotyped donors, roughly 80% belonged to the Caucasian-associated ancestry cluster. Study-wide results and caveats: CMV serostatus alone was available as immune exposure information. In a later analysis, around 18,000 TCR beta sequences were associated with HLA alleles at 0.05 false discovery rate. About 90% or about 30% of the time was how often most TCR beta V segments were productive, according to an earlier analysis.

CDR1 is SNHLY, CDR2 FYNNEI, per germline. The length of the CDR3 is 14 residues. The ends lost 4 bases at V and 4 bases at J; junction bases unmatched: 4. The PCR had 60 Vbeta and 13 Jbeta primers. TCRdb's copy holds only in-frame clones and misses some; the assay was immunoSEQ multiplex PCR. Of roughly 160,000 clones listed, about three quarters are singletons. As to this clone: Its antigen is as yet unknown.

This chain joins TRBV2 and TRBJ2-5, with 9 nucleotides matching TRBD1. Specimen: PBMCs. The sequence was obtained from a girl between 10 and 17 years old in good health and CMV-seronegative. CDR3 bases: TGTGCCAGCAGTGCAAGGACAGGGGCAGAGACCCAGTACTTC. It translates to CASSARTGAETQYF.